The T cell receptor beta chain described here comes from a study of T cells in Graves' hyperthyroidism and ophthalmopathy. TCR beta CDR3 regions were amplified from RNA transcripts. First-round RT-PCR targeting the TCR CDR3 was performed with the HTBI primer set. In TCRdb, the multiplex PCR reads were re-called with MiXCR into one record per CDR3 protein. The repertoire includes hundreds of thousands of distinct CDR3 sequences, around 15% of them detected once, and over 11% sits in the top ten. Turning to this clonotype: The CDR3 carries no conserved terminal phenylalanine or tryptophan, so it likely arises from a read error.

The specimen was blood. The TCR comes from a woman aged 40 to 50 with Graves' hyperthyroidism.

CDR3 in amino acids: CTNLIPGQGFSYEQYL. CDR3 sequence (DNA): TGTACCAACTTGATACCGGGACAGGGTTTCTCCTACGAGCAGTACCTC. The chain employs TRBV27 and TRBJ2-7; 9 bases fit TRBD1. In germline, CDR1 is MNHEY, CDR2 SMNVEV (reference sequence). This CDR3 has 16 amino acids.